A single sample is the source of the 32 T cell receptor beta chains below, sequenced in a study of T cells in women clearing cervical HPV infection. Sequencing was performed with immunoSEQ multiplex PCR; in TCRdb, only in-frame clones are kept and a portion is missing. The sample totals approximately 35,000 clones. The sequencing input was blood buffy coat. These receptors all come from a woman aged 18 to 75 with a cervical HPV16 infection that either progressed to CIN3+ or cleared (not recorded which).

Comment on this clone: The CDR3 extends 3 residues past the end of the read, so its final part is completed from the germline J gene. The rearrangement joins TRBV28 to TRBJ1-4, with D uncertain. V shed 3 bases and J shed 5 bases, with 10 bases lying between them. Germline CDR1 MDHEN, CDR2 SYDVKM. The CDR3 has 14 amino acids. CDR3 region: CASSFRLGNEKLFF. The sequenced part of the CDR3 DNA is TGTGCCAGCAGTTTCCGCTTGGGCAATGAAAAA.

For this clone: The junction does not match germline at one end; this may be a read error. The read stops 3 residues short of the end of the CDR3; the missing end is completed from the germline J gene. This chain links TRBV2 with TRBJ2-1; D call uncertain. This CDR3 is built from 14 residues. CDR1 SNHLY and CDR2 FYNNEI come from the germline V gene. The CDR3 loop reads CASSEAPSSNEQFF. The covered CDR3 bases are TGTGCCAGCAGTGAAGCTCCTTCCTCCAATGAG.

Regarding this clone: With the read ending 3 residues before the CDR3 end, the germline J gene is used to fill in that end. The chain couples TRBV19 to TRBJ1-1; 11 positions agree with TRBD1. Losses at the gene ends were 6 bases for V and 5 bases for J; bases not matched to a gene: 5. The CDR3 is 14 amino acids. The germline V gene encodes CDR1 LNHDA and CDR2 SQIVND (reference sequence). This chain's CDR3 is CASSGDRGYTEAFF. The covered CDR3 bases are TGTGCCAGTAGCGGGGACAGGGGGTATACTGAA.

The sequenced part of the CDR3 DNA is TGTGCCAGTAGTATAGGCCAGGGGAATACTGAA. It is translated as CASSIGQGNTE. The CDR3 as a whole reads CASSIGQGNTEAFF. The chain combines TRBV19 with TRBJ1-1, with D possibly matching TRBD1 (6 bases). The DNA ends 3 residues before the CDR3 does, and the rest of the CDR3 is filled in from the germline J gene. The ends were cut back, 1 base at V and 5 bases at J, with 11 bases in the middle. The CDR3 covers 14 residues. Germline CDR1 LNHDA, CDR2 SQIVND (reference sequence).

On this clone itself: The read ends 3 residues before the CDR3 terminus; that terminus is restored from the germline J gene. The chain is built from TRBV20-1 and TRBJ1-3; D is ambiguous. Germline CDR1 DFQATT, CDR2 SNEGSKA (reference sequence). Between the trimmed V and J ends, which lost 0 bases and 4 bases, there was a span of 4 bases. CDR3 length: 12 residues. CDR3 loop: CSARDPGNTIYF. Incomplete CDR3 DNA: TGCAGTGCTAGAGATCCAGGAAACACC.

Concerning this clone itself: The read terminates 3 residues ahead of where the CDR3 ends, so the germline J gene completes it. This chain joins TRBV5-1 and TRBJ1-1, with D maybe TRBD1 (5 bases). The V end was cut by 4 bases, the J end by 4 bases, with 8 bases between. CDR3 length: 12 residues. Germline CDR1 reads SGHRS; CDR2 reads YFSETQ. CDR3 region: CASSPRGTEAFF. CDR3 DNA (partial): TGCGCCAGCAGCCCGAGGGGCACTGAA.

In regard to this clone: The read gets to within 3 residues of the CDR3 end, and the germline J gene fills in the rest. This rearrangement joins TRBV12-3 or TRBV12-4 to TRBJ2-5; D remains unclear. CDR3 length equals 11 residues. V dropped 6 bases and J dropped 5 bases, with 7 bases sitting between them. The sequenced CDR3 bases are TGTGCCAGCAGCTCACGGGAGACC. This codes for CASSSRET. The full CDR3 sequence reads CASSSRETQYF.

To note about this clone: The missing CDR3 end, 3 residues past where the read stops, is filled in from the germline J gene. The chain employs TRBV25-1 and TRBJ1-3; 8 positions agree with TRBD1. The CDR3 is made up of 18 amino acids. Germline loops: CDR1 MGHDK, CDR2 SYGVNS. Germline trimming cut 2 bases from V and 0 bases from J; bases unmatched to any gene: 9. CDR3 bases read: TGTGCCAGCAGTGAAAGTGGGGACAGGACACGCTCTGGAAACACC. It encodes CASSESGDRTRSGNT. The full CDR3 is CASSESGDRTRSGNTIYF. The variable domain in full, completed from reference TRBV25-1 and TRBJ1-3, reads EADIYQTPRYLVIGTGKKITLECSQTMGHDKMYWYQQDPGMELHLIHYSYGVNSTEKGDLSSESTVSRIRTEHFPLTLESARPSHTSQYLCASSESGDRTRSGNTIYFGEGSWLTVV.

Note on this clone: Sequencing ends 3 residues short of the CDR3 end; the germline J gene provides the rest. The rearrangement links TRBV20-1 to TRBJ1-1; tentatively, D is TRBD1 (5 bases). The CDR3 runs to 14 residues. Between the trimmed V and J ends, which lost 1 base and 5 bases, there was a span of 14 bases. The germline gives CDR1 DFQATT, CDR2 SNEGSKA (reference sequence). The CDR3 loop reads CSARGGEGETEAFF. CDR3 DNA (partial): TGCAGTGCTAGAGGGGGCGAAGGGGAGACTGAA.

As concerns this clone: Read data end 3 residues before the CDR3 end; the end is taken from the germline J gene. The same CDR3 is also encoded by other DNA sequences in this sample. The J gene is TRBJ2-3, the V gene TRBV5-1; D possibly corresponds to TRBD1 (6 bases). This CDR3 spans 14 amino acids. V was clipped by 2 bases and J by 2 bases, with 9 bases between them. The germline V gene encodes CDR1 SGHRS and CDR2 YFSETQ. The sequenced CDR3 bases are TGCGCCAGCAGCTTAGGACAGTCCACAGATACG. It translates to CASSLGQSTDT. In full, the CDR3 reads CASSLGQSTDTQYF.

Of note for this clone: Read coverage stops 3 residues before the CDR3 terminus; the germline J gene supplies the remainder. This rearrangement joins TRBV20-1 to TRBJ2-5; 10 nucleotides line up with TRBD2. The CDR3 covers 15 residues. V lost 2 bases, J lost 2 bases, and 5 bases stayed unmatched. Germline V gene data show CDR1 as DFQATT and CDR2 as SNEGSKA (reference sequence). Partial CDR3 DNA: TGCAGTGCTAGAAGCTTAGCGGGGGGTCAAGAGACC. Protein sequence: CSARSLAGGQET. The full-length CDR3 reads as CSARSLAGGQETQYF.

Notes on this clone: Coverage ceases 3 residues before the CDR3 finishes, and the germline J gene fills in the end. V and J are TRBV2 and TRBJ1-5, with a tentative D call TRBD1 (6 bases). Trimming cost V 4 bases and J 4 bases, with 11 bases left between them. The CDR3 extends over 14 amino acids. CDR1 and CDR2 from the germline V gene are SNHLY and FYNNEI. The sequenced CDR3 bases are TGTGCCAGCAGTGTGGGGGCCTTAAATCAGCCC. Its protein product is CASSVGALNQP. The full CDR3 is CASSVGALNQPQHF. The full variable domain, with the rest looked up from reference TRBV2 and TRBJ1-5, is EPEVTQTPSHQVTQMGQEVILRCVPISNHLYFYWYRQILGQKVEFLVSFYNNEISEKSEIFDDQFSVERPDGSNFTLKIRSTKLEDSAMYFCASSVGALNQPQHFGDGTRLSIL.

CDR3 DNA, as far as it was read: TGTGCCAGCAGCCAGTCCTCCTACGAG. Its translation: CASSQSSYE. The whole CDR3 reads CASSQSSYEQYF. The gene calls are TRBV11-2 and TRBJ2-7; D ambiguous. The CDR3 end falls 3 residues outside the read, so it is completed with the germline J gene. Trimming pared 5 bases from V and 0 bases from J, leaving 5 bases between. Germline V gene data show CDR1 as SGHAT and CDR2 as FQNNGV. The CDR3 is 12 amino acids. Together with reference TRBV11-2 and TRBJ2-7, the CDR3 gives the full variable domain: EAGVAQSPRYKIIEKRQSVAFWCNPISGHATLYWYQQILGQGPKLLIQFQNNGVVDDSQLPKDRFSAERLKGVDSTLKIQPAKLEDSAVYLCASSQSSYEQYFGPGTRLTVT.

A word on this clone: Sequencing ends 3 residues short of the CDR3 end; the germline J gene provides the rest. The chain links TRBV7-3 to TRBJ2-7, with a tentative D call TRBD1 (6 bases). Germline V gene data show CDR1 as SGHTA and CDR2 as FQGTGA. This CDR3 has 16 residues. The ends were cut back, 1 base at V and 0 bases at J, with 13 bases in the middle. The CDR3 DNA, read in part, is TGTGCCAGCAGCTTAAGTTGGACAGCCTCCTCCTACGAG. This sequence encodes CASSLSWTASSYE. The entire CDR3 protein is CASSLSWTASSYEQYF.

To note about this clone: The read ends 3 residues before the CDR3 terminus; that terminus is restored from the germline J gene. The genes are TRBV7-9 and TRBJ1-2; D unclear. The CDR3 is made up of 12 amino acids. The germline V gene encodes CDR1 SEHNR and CDR2 FQNEAQ (reference sequence). The CDR3 is CASSLAVDTYTF. The DNA read from the CDR3 is TGTGCCAGCAGCTTAGCGGTAGATACC.

Of note for this clone: The observed sequence ends 3 residues before the CDR3 terminus, with the missing tail filled in from the germline J gene. The chain has TRBV4-1 and TRBJ2-1, with a possible D match to TRBD2 (6 bases). The length of the CDR3 is 14 residues. With 6 bases removed from V and 7 bases from J, the gap between germline ends came to 16 bases. Germline lookup yields CDR1 MGHRA and CDR2 YSYEKL. The CDR3: CASSGGMEVNEQFF. Partial CDR3 DNA: TGCGCCAGCAGTGGGGGGATGGAAGTGAATGAG.

Concerning this clone: With the read ending 3 residues before the CDR3 end, the germline J gene is used to fill in that end. The chain combines TRBV7-8 with TRBJ2-5; D gene ambiguous. The CDR3 sequence is 15 residues long. V was pared by 1 base and J by 1 base, with 10 bases between. CDR1 and CDR2 (germline): SGHVS, FQNEAQ. CDR3 sequence: CASSLGQSAQETQYF. CDR3 DNA (partial): TGTGCCAGCAGCTTAGGGCAGAGCGCCCAAGAGACC.

About this clone: The read falls 3 residues short of the CDR3 end, and the missing part is taken from the germline J gene. The chain uses TRBV12-5 and TRBJ2-2; possible D gene TRBD2, 6 bases. The germline V gene encodes CDR1 LGHNT and CDR2 FRNRAP. Trimming cost V 2 bases and J 4 bases, with 11 bases left between them. The CDR3 totals 15 residues. The CDR3 protein is CASGLSPGVTGELFF. The sequenced CDR3 bases are TGTGCTAGTGGTTTGTCCCCGGGGGTCACCGGGGAG.

Regarding this clone: Coverage ceases 3 residues before the CDR3 finishes, and the germline J gene fills in the end. The V and J genes are TRBV7-2 and TRBJ2-7; maybe TRBD2 (5 bases). V was trimmed by 6 bases and J by 3 bases, leaving 18 bases between them. There are 15 residues in the CDR3. Germline V gene lookup returns CDR1 SGHTA and CDR2 FQGNSA. The CDR3 here is CASSRREGSYYEQYF. Partial CDR3 DNA: TGTGCCAGCAGTCGAAGAGAGGGCAGTTACTACGAG.

On this clone itself: The read is 3 residues too short to cover the CDR3 end, so that end is filled in from the germline J gene. The J gene is TRBJ1-1, the V gene TRBV2, with a weak D call TRBD1 (6 bases). V lost 8 bases to trimming and J lost 1 base, with 8 bases between them. This CDR3 contains 12 residues. Germline V gene sequence: CDR1 SNHLY, CDR2 FYNNEI. CDR3 bases read: TGTGCCAGCTTGACAGGGAACACTGAA. It translates to CASLTGNTE. The complete CDR3 reads CASLTGNTEAFF.

In regard to this clone: The read ends 3 residues shy of where the CDR3 ends; the end is completed using the germline J gene. V is TRBV2 and J is TRBJ1-6, with 7 bases fitting TRBD1. CDR3 size: 14 residues. From germline, CDR1 is SNHLY and CDR2 FYNNEI. J lost 4 bases, V lost 6 bases, and 3 bases had no gene match. CDR3 amino acids: CASREQGYNSPLHF. The CDR3 DNA, read in part, is TGTGCCAGCAGGGAACAGGGGTATAATTCACCC.

About this clone itself: Germline is not matched at one junction end, which may reflect a read error. CDR3 bases read: TGCGCCAGCAGCCAAGCGAACGCGGGGGGGTTGACAGATACG. Its protein product is CASSQANAGGLTDT. The whole CDR3 sequence reads CASSQANAGGLTDTQYF. The chain has TRBV4-2 and TRBJ2-3; 9 nucleotides align to TRBD2. The read falls 3 residues short of the CDR3 end, and the missing part is taken from the germline J gene. The CDR3 covers 17 residues. Germline V gene lookup returns CDR1 LGHNA and CDR2 YNFKEQ.

Comment on this clone: With the read ending 3 residues before the CDR3 end, the germline J gene is used to fill in that end. The V call is TRBV13, the J call TRBJ2-1, with 7 bases fitting TRBD2. J was trimmed by 4 bases and V by 5 bases; bases with no gene match: 11. Looked up from germline, CDR1 is PRHDT and CDR2 is FYEKMQ (reference sequence). This CDR3 is built from 16 residues. The CDR3: CASSLRRLAEYNEQFF. The sequenced part of the CDR3 DNA is TGTGCCAGCAGCCTTAGAAGGCTAGCGGAATACAATGAG.

Worth noting for this clone: The CDR3 end falls 3 residues outside the read, so it is completed with the germline J gene. The genes are TRBV6-4 and TRBJ2-1; 13 bases fit TRBD2. The V and J ends lost 0 bases and 5 bases, in that order; junction bases with no gene match: 1. Germline V lookup: CDR1 MRHNA, CDR2 SNTAGT. The CDR3 runs to 16 residues. The part of the CDR3 DNA that was read is TGTGCCAGCAGTGACTCGACTAGCGGGGGGCACAATGAG. Residues: CASSDSTSGGHNE. The full-length CDR3 reads as CASSDSTSGGHNEQFF.

Concerning this clone itself: Coverage ceases 3 residues before the CDR3 finishes, and the germline J gene fills in the end. The chain uses TRBV9 and TRBJ2-5; D is uncertain. V lost 0 bases to trimming and J lost 2 bases, with 11 bases between them. The CDR3 spans 15 residues. The germline gives CDR1 SGDLS, CDR2 YYNGEE. The CDR3 region is CASSVDLQRQETQYF. CDR3 bases read: TGTGCCAGCAGCGTAGATCTGCAGAGACAAGAGACC.

In regard to this clone: Sequencing ends 3 residues short of the CDR3 end; the germline J gene provides the rest. The chain combines TRBV19 with TRBJ1-1; D is perhaps TRBD1 (6 bases). Trimming cost V 5 bases and J 3 bases, with 19 bases left between them. This CDR3 region has 16 residues. The germline V gene has CDR1 LNHDA and CDR2 SQIVND (reference sequence). The CDR3 bases that were read are TGTGCCAGTAGTGTCCCCAACAGGGAGAGGGACACTGAA. It encodes CASSVPNRERDTE. The whole CDR3 protein is CASSVPNRERDTEAFF.

With regard to this clone: The read ends 3 residues before the CDR3 terminus; that terminus is restored from the germline J gene. J is TRBJ2-3 and V is TRBV20-1; TRBD2 matches 10 bases. CDR1 and CDR2 from the germline V gene are DFQATT and SNEGSKA (reference sequence). The V gene end was trimmed by 2 bases and the J gene end by 2 bases; junction bases not matched to a gene: 7. The CDR3 contains 16 residues. This CDR3 is CSARRSSGGATDTQYF. The CDR3 DNA, read in part, is TGCAGTGCTAGAAGGTCGAGCGGGGGGGCCACAGATACG.

Details on this clone: Read coverage stops 3 residues before the CDR3 terminus; the germline J gene supplies the remainder. V is TRBV6-1 and J is TRBJ2-7; the D gene is possibly TRBD1 (5 bases). The germline gives CDR1 MNHNS, CDR2 SASEGT. The CDR3 has 15 amino acids. Deletions cut 3 bases from V and 1 base from J, with 13 bases between. Partial CDR3 DNA: TGTGCCAGCAGTGAGACAGTCCGCCCTTCCTACGAG. It specifies CASSETVRPSYE. The CDR3 reads in full as CASSETVRPSYEQYF.

As concerns this clone: The read halts 3 residues ahead of the CDR3 end, with the missing end drawn from the germline J gene. The chain links TRBV5-1 to TRBJ2-5, with 9 bases matching TRBD2. Per germline, CDR1 SGHRS and CDR2 YFSETQ. V lost 0 bases and J lost 5; bases outside the gene matches: 11. This CDR3 has 17 amino acids. The CDR3 reads CASSLGFRGRAGETQYF. CDR3 bases read: TGCGCCAGCAGCTTGGGTTTTCGCGGGAGGGCCGGCGAGACC.

According to its frequency, this clone is medium-sized. Read coverage stops 3 residues before the CDR3 terminus; the germline J gene supplies the remainder. The chain joins TRBV6-2 or TRBV6-3 to TRBJ2-3; TRBD2 agrees at 9 bases. J lost 4 bases, V lost 2 bases, and 4 bases had no gene match. Per the germline V gene, CDR1 is MNHEY and CDR2 is SVGEGT. The CDR3 consists of 15 residues. Incomplete CDR3 DNA: TGTGCCAGCAGTTACGCTAGCGGGGCTCCAGATACG. Residues: CASSYASGAPDT. The whole CDR3 protein reads CASSYASGAPDTQYF.

Comment on this clone: The CDR3 is cut off 3 residues early in the read; its end comes from the germline J gene. The gene calls are TRBV19 and TRBJ2-1; no clear D gene. With 3 bases removed from V and 2 bases from J, the gap between germline ends came to 8 bases. The V gene's germline CDR1 is LNHDA and CDR2 SQIVND (reference sequence). There are 14 residues in the CDR3. The DNA read from the CDR3 is TGTGCCAGTAGTATGGGCCTGCCCTACAATGAG. Its protein product is CASSMGLPYNE. The whole CDR3 reads CASSMGLPYNEQFF.

About this clone itself: The read ends 3 residues early relative to the CDR3; the germline J gene fills the gap. This chain joins TRBV6-1 and TRBJ1-6, with D possibly TRBD1 on 5 matching bases. The germline V and J ends were trimmed by 1 base and 7 bases, with 8 bases remaining between them. Germline V CDR1 and CDR2: MNHNS, SASEGT. The CDR3 totals 14 residues. CDR3 loop: CASSEGGDNSPLHF. CDR3 bases read: TGTGCCAGCAGTGAAGGGGGGGACAATTCACCC.